The sequence of this TCR beta chain was determined in a study of T cells in Graves' hyperthyroidism and ophthalmopathy. The TCR beta CDR3 regions underwent amplification using RNA transcripts as the source. During a first-round RT-PCR of the TCR CDR3, the HTBI primer set was used. MiXCR was run by TCRdb on the multiplex PCR reads, yielding one entry per CDR3 protein. The sample includes around 500,000 distinct CDR3 sequences, 20% to 25% of them seen just once. A roughly 9.1 ml volume of fresh peripheral blood provided the PBMCs. This CDR3 is built from 14 residues. Germline V gives CDR1 KGHDR, CDR2 SFDVKD. V was pared by 8 bases and J by 5 bases, with 17 bases between. This clonotype occurred many times.

The sample taken for sequencing was blood. The J gene is TRBJ2-5, the V gene TRBV24-1; TRBD2 is a possible D gene (6 bases). This TCR was sampled from a woman in her 70s with Graves' ophthalmopathy. In DNA form, the CDR3 reads TGTGCCACCACTTCCGACGGGAGAAGGGAGACCCAGTACTTC. As protein: CATTSDGRRETQYF.